This TCR beta chain was obtained from a study of T-cell memory formation after mild COVID-19. Study results and caveats: The pre-infection memory compartment contained some responding clones, suggesting cross-reactive memory joined. For contracting clones, CD4+ ones sat mainly in CM and EM, CD8+ in EMRA.

This clonotype was seen only a few times. Antigen unknown. TCRdb independently ran MiXCR on the 5' RACE reads; one entry per CDR3 protein. In the table there are 390,000 or so distinct CDR3 sequences, roughly 15% of which are singletons. The CDR3 is 14 residues long. Per germline, CDR1 SGHRS and CDR2 YFSETQ. Trimming pared 1 base from V and 5 bases from J, leaving 10 bases between. The chain uses TRBV5-1 and TRBJ2-1, with D tentatively TRBD2 (6 bases). Material: PBMCs or a T cell subset sorted from them (not recorded which). The TCR sequence derives from a man between 18 and 35 years old who had mild COVID-19 (a few samples of this study predate the infection). Cell type and time point are not known. The CDR3 here is CASSLWGVDNEQFF. Written as DNA, the CDR3 is TGCGCCAGCAGCTTGTGGGGGGTTGACAATGAGCAGTTCTTC.